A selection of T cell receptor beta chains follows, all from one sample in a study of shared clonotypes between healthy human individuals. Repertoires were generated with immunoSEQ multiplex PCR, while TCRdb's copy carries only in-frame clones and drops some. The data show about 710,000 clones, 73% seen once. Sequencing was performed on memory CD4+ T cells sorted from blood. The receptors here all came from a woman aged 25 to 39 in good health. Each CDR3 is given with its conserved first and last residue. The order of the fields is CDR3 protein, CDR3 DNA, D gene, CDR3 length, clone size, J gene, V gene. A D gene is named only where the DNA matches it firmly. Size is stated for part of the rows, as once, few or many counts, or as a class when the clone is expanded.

CASSSGVNTEAFF | TGTGCCAGCAGCTCCGGAGTCAACACTGAAGCTTTCTTT | - | 13 | - | TRBJ1-1 | TRBV7-3
CASGRGAYEQYF | TGTGCCAGCGGTAGGGGGGCCTACGAGCAGTACTTC | - | 12 | - | TRBJ2-7 | TRBV6-1
CASSETYTHEQYF | TGTGCCAGCAGTGAAACATACACCCACGAGCAGTACTTC | - | 13 | - | TRBJ2-7 | TRBV2
CASSLGRPGGTDTQYF | TGCGCCAGCAGCCTCGGGCGTCCGGGCGGCACAGATACGCAGTATTTT | - | 16 | once | TRBJ2-3 | TRBV5-1
CASSLKAGVEPGELFF | TGTGCCAGCAGCTTAAAAGCGGGGGTCGAGCCCGGGGAGCTGTTTTTT | TRBD2 | 16 | - | TRBJ2-2 | TRBV7-9
CASSETSTFEQYF | TGTGCCAGCAGTGAGACCAGTACTTTCGAGCAGTACTTC | - | 13 | - | TRBJ2-7 | TRBV6-1
CASSLARGGSGPRKQYF | TGTGCCAGCAGCTTAGCCCGGGGGGGAAGCGGGCCCAGGAAGCAGTACTTC | TRBD2 | 17 | many | TRBJ2-7 | TRBV7-9
CASSFGTSGLAKNIQYF | TGTGCCAGCAGCTTCGGTACCTCGGGACTAGCCAAAAACATTCAGTACTTC | - | 17 | - | TRBJ2-4 | TRBV7-3
CASSVDRGWTDTQYF | TGCGCCAGCAGCGTTGACAGGGGCTGGACAGATACGCAGTATTTT | TRBD1 | 15 | - | TRBJ2-3 | TRBV5-1
CASSLVISGMSTDTQYF | TGCGCCAGCAGCTTGGTAATTTCGGGGATGAGCACAGATACGCAGTATTTT | - | 17 | - | TRBJ2-3 | TRBV5-1
CASSSGTGAQETQYF | TGCGCCAGCAGCTCCGGGACAGGAGCCCAAGAGACCCAGTACTTC | TRBD1 | 15 | few | TRBJ2-5 | TRBV5-1
CASSEQVDGNSYEQYF | TGTGCCAGCAGTGAACAGGTTGACGGGAACTCCTACGAGCAGTACTTC | - | 16 | once | TRBJ2-7 | TRBV2
CASSPGQPHTEAFF | TGCGCCAGCAGCCCAGGACAGCCCCACACTGAAGCTTTCTTT | - | 14 | - | TRBJ1-1 | TRBV5-1
CASSVGQGATQYF | TGTGCCAGCAGCGTGGGACAGGGGGCCACCCAGTACTTC | TRBD1 | 13 | few | TRBJ2-5 | TRBV7-9
CASNSKGRITGELFF | TGTGCCAGCAACTCCAAAGGGAGGATCACCGGGGAGCTGTTTTTT | - | 15 | - | TRBJ2-2 | TRBV27
CASSLVLSEIQYF | TGTGCCAGCAGCTTAGTTTTGTCGGAGATTCAGTACTTC | - | 13 | - | TRBJ2-4 | TRBV7-9
CTVQSPENTEAFF | TGCACCGTACAAAGTCCGGAGAACACTGAAGCTTTCTTT | - | 13 | - | TRBJ1-1 | TRBV29-1
CAIRGQGTDTQYF | TGTGCCATCAGGGGACAGGGCACAGATACGCAGTATTTT | TRBD1 | 13 | - | TRBJ2-3 | TRBV10-3
CASSQTSGSADTQYF | TGTGCCAGCAGTCAGACTAGCGGGAGTGCAGATACGCAGTATTTT | TRBD2 | 15 | - | TRBJ2-3 | TRBV6-1
CASGTFDTQYF | TGTGCCAGTGGGACTTTCGATACGCAGTATTTT | - | 11 | - | TRBJ2-3 | TRBV19
CASSAAGPYEKLFF | TGTGCCAGCAGCGCCGCCGGGCCATATGAAAAACTGTTTTTT | - | 14 | - | TRBJ1-4 | TRBV7-9
CMGGDRGSQPQHF | TGTATGGGGGGGGACAGGGGTAGTCAGCCCCAGCATTTT | TRBD1 | 13 | - | TRBJ1-5 | TRBV28
CASSESGGTSGTDTQYF | TGTGCCAGCAGTGAATCCGGGGGGACTAGCGGCACAGATACGCAGTATTTT | TRBD2 | 17 | once | TRBJ2-3 | TRBV25-1
CASSLGTAGNTIYF | TGCGCCAGCAGCTTGGGTACAGCTGGAAACACCATATATTTT | - | 14 | many | TRBJ1-3 | TRBV5-1
CASSQDWERSNPGAGELFF | TGTGCCAGCAGCCAAGATTGGGAGCGGTCAAACCCCGGCGCCGGGGAGCTGTTTTTT | - | 19 | once | TRBJ2-2 | TRBV4-2
CASSLSGQETQYF | TGTGCCAGCAGCTTATCCGGGCAAGAGACCCAGTACTTC | - | 13 | - | TRBJ2-5 | TRBV7-9
CSISSATQYF | TGCAGCATTTCTTCCGCGACCCAGTACTTC | - | 10 | few | TRBJ2-5 | TRBV29-1
CASSRDSYEQYF | TGTGCCAGCTCACGGGACAGCTACGAGCAGTACTTC | TRBD1 | 12 | few | TRBJ2-7 | TRBV18
CASSEGPSAYYEQYF | TGTGCCAGCAGTGAAGGCCCTAGCGCTTACTACGAGCAGTACTTC | - | 15 | - | TRBJ2-7 | TRBV6-1
CAWSRTGGRNQPQHF | TGTGCCTGGAGTCGGACAGGGGGCAGGAATCAGCCCCAGCATTTT | TRBD1 | 15 | - | TRBJ1-5 | TRBV30
CASSESRHSTDTQYF | TGTGCCAGCAGTGAAAGTCGGCATAGCACAGATACGCAGTATTTT | - | 15 | - | TRBJ2-3 | TRBV2
CASSSRSSGANVLTF | TGTGCCAGTAGTAGCAGAAGCTCTGGGGCCAACGTCCTGACTTTC | - | 15 | - | TRBJ2-6 | TRBV19
CASSLSGSSYNEQFF | TGTGCCAGCAGTTTAAGCGGTTCCTCCTACAATGAGCAGTTCTTC | - | 15 | - | TRBJ2-1 | TRBV27
CASSFGSGSHEQYF | TGTGCCAGCAGCTTCGGTAGCGGGAGTCACGAGCAGTACTTC | TRBD2 | 14 | - | TRBJ2-7 | TRBV7-9
CSAAPGGNYEQYF | TGCAGCGCTGCGCCAGGGGGCAACTACGAGCAGTACTTC | TRBD1 | 13 | - | TRBJ2-7 | TRBV29-1
CASSSGSSRGFSYEQYF | TGCGCCAGCAGCTCCGGGTCGTCAAGGGGTTTCTCCTACGAGCAGTACTTC | - | 17 | - | TRBJ2-7 | TRBV5-1
CASSRTGGLSTDTQYF | TGCGCCAGCAGCCGCACAGGGGGACTGAGCACAGATACGCAGTATTTT | TRBD1 | 16 | - | TRBJ2-3 | TRBV5-1
CASSSAGEQYF | TGCGCCAGCAGCTCGGCGGGCGAGCAGTACTTC | - | 11 | - | TRBJ2-7 | TRBV5-1
CASSVGRGVETQYF | TGTGCCAGCAGCGTAGGCAGGGGAGTGGAGACCCAGTACTTC | - | 14 | once | TRBJ2-5 | TRBV9
CASSIDRRAGANVLTF | TGTGCCAGTAGTATAGATCGGAGGGCAGGAGCCAACGTCCTGACTTTC | - | 16 | - | TRBJ2-6 | TRBV19
CASSLTGMAKKLFF | TGTGCCAGCAGTCTGACAGGGATGGCGAAAAAACTGTTTTTT | TRBD1 | 14 | - | TRBJ1-4 | TRBV28
CASSGAVTYEQYF | TGTGCCAGCAGTGGGGCAGTCACCTACGAGCAGTACTTC | - | 13 | few | TRBJ2-7 | TRBV2
CASSPPGLGQETQYF | TGTGCCAGCTCACCACCGGGTCTGGGACAAGAGACCCAGTACTTC | - | 15 | - | TRBJ2-5 | TRBV18
CSVVLAARARRNSYEQYF | TGCAGCGTAGTTCTAGCGGCGCGCGCGCGGCGCAACTCCTACGAGCAGTACTTC | TRBD2 | 18 | - | TRBJ2-7 | TRBV29-1
CASSVRAGGTDTQYF | TGTGCCAGCAGTGTTCGGGCAGGGGGCACAGATACGCAGTATTTT | - | 15 | - | TRBJ2-3 | TRBV2
CASSGWTGNGQPQHF | TGTGCCAGCAGCGGATGGACAGGGAATGGTCAGCCCCAGCATTTT | TRBD1 | 15 | - | TRBJ1-5 | TRBV7-2
CASSPGAGGTDTQYF | TGTGCCAGCAGCCCCGGCGCAGGGGGCACAGATACGCAGTATTTT | - | 15 | - | TRBJ2-3 | TRBV7-9
CASSSALLSTESFYGYTF | TGTGCCAGCAGTTCCGCACTCCTCTCGACAGAATCTTTCTATGGCTACACCTTC | - | 18 | - | TRBJ1-2 | TRBV28
CASSSTGGVETQYF | TGTGCCAGCAGCTCGACGGGGGGCGTGGAGACCCAGTACTTC | - | 14 | few | TRBJ2-5 | TRBV7-9
CASSSQGASGELFF | TGTGCCAGCAGCTCCCAGGGGGCTAGCGGGGAGCTGTTTTTT | TRBD1 | 14 | few | TRBJ2-2 | TRBV11-2
CASSYDGVPYEQYF | TGTGCCAGCAGTTACGATGGAGTCCCCTACGAGCAGTACTTC | - | 14 | - | TRBJ2-7 | TRBV6-5
CASSQPQGGVETQYF | TGTGCCAGTAGTCAACCCCAGGGGGGTGTGGAGACCCAGTACTTC | - | 15 | - | TRBJ2-5 | TRBV19
CASSLVRPGLAGETQYF | TGTGCCAGCAGCTTAGTGCGTCCCGGACTAGCGGGAGAGACCCAGTACTTC | TRBD2 | 17 | - | TRBJ2-5 | TRBV11-2
CASSSAEKLFF | TGTGCCAGCAGCTCTGCTGAAAAACTGTTTTTT | - | 11 | - | TRBJ1-4 | TRBV7-9
CAAGLRGGGTEAFF | TGTGCCGCTGGGCTACGGGGGGGCGGGACTGAAGCTTTCTTT | - | 14 | - | TRBJ1-1 | TRBV28
CASSLSPDVQPQHF | TGTGCCAGCAGTTTAAGCCCGGATGTCCAGCCCCAGCATTTT | - | 14 | - | TRBJ1-5 | TRBV27
CASISSGGARKTQYF | TGTGCCAGCATTTCGTCCGGGGGGGCTCGGAAGACCCAGTACTTC | TRBD2 | 15 | once | TRBJ2-5 | TRBV7-8
CASSIAQGAKYEQYF | TGCGCCAGCAGCATCGCACAGGGGGCCAAATACGAGCAGTACTTC | TRBD1 | 15 | - | TRBJ2-7 | TRBV4-1
CASSLPQGSDDAFSGYTF | TGTGCCAGCAGCTTGCCCCAGGGTTCCGACGACGCCTTTTCGGGCTACACCTTC | - | 18 | - | TRBJ1-2 | TRBV5-6